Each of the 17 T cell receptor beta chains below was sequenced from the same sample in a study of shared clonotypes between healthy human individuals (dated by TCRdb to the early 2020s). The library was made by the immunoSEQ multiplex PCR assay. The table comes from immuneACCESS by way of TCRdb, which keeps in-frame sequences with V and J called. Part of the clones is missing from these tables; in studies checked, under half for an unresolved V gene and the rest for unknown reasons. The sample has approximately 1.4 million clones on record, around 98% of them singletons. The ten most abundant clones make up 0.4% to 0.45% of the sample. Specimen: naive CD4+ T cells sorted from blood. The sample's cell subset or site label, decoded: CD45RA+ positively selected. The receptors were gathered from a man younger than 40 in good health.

In DNA form, the CDR3 reads TGTGCCAGCAGCGTAGGCGCAGACCTAAACACCGGGGAGCTGTTTTTT. As protein: CASSVGADLNTGELFF. The rearrangement joins TRBV9 to TRBJ2-2; D is ambiguous. The CDR3 is made up of 16 amino acids. Trimming shortened V by 0 bases and J by 2 bases, and 11 bases separated the two germline ends. Germline CDR1 and CDR2: SGDLS and YYNGEE.

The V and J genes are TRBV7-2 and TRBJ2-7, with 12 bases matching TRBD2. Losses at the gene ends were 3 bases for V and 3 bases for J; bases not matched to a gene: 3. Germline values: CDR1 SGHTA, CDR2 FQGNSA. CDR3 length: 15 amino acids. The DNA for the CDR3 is TGTGCCAGCAGCTTGACTAGCGGGAGTTTCTACGAGCAGTACTTC. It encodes CASSLTSGSFYEQYF. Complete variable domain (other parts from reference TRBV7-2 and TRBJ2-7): GAGVSQSPSNKVTEKGKDVELRCDPISGHTALYWYRQSLGQGLEFLIYFQGNSAPDKSGLPSDRFSAERTGGSVSTLTIQRTQQEDSAVYLCASSLTSGSFYEQYFGPGTRLTVT.

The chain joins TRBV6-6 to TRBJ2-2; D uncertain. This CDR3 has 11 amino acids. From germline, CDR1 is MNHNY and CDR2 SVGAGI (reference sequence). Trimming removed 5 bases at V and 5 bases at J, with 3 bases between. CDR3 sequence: CASSGTGELFF. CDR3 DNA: TGTGCCAGCAGTGGGACCGGGGAGCTGTTTTTT.

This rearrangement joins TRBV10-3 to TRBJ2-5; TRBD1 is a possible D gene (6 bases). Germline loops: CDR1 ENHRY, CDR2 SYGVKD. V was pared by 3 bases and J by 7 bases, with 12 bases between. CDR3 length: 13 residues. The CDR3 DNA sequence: TGTGCCATCAGTGATTTGGGGGCTGTGACCCAGTACTTC. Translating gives CAISDLGAVTQYF.

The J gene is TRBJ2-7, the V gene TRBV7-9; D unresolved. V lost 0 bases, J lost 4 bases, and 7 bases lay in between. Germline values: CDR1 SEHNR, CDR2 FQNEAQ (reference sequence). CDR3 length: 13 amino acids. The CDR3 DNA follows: TGTGCCAGCAGCTTAGCAAGCGCTTACGAGCAGTACTTC. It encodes CASSLASAYEQYF.

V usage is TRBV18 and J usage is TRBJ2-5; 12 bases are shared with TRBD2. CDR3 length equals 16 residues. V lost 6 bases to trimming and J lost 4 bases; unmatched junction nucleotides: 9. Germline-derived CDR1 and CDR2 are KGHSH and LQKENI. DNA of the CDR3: TGTGCCAGCTCCCCCCGACTAGCGGGAGATGCAGAGACCCAGTACTTC. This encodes CASSPRLAGDAETQYF.

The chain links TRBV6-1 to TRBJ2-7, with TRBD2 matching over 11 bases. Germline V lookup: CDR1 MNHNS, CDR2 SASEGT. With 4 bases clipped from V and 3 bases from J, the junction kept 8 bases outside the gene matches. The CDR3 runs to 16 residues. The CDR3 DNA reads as TGTGCCAGCAGTGGGAATCCGGGACTAGCGGTCTACGAGCAGTACTTC. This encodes CASSGNPGLAVYEQYF.

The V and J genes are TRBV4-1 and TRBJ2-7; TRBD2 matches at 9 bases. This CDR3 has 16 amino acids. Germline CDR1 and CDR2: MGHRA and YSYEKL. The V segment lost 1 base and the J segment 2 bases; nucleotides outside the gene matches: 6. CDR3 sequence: CASSQVISGGAYEQYF. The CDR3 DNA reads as TGCGCCAGCAGCCAAGTGATTAGCGGGGGTGCCTACGAGCAGTACTTC.

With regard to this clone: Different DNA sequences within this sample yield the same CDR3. The CDR3 loop reads CASSLQGAGNTEAFF. The CDR3 coding sequence is TGTGCCAGCAGTCTACAGGGGGCCGGGAACACTGAAGCTTTCTTT. The rearrangement uses TRBV6-5 and TRBJ1-1; 9 bases map to TRBD1. This CDR3 region has 15 residues. V dropped 5 bases and J dropped 1; count of bases not matched to a gene: 5. In germline, CDR1 is MNHEY, CDR2 SVGAGI.

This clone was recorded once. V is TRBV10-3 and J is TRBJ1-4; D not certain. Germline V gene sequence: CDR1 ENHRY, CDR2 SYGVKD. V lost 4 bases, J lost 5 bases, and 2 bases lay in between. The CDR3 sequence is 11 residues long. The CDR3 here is CAISANEKLFF. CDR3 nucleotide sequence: TGTGCCATCAGTGCAAATGAAAAACTGTTTTTT.

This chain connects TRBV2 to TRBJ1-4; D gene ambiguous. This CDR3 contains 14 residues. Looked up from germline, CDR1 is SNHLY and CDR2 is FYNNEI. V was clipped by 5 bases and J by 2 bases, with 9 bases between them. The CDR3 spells CASSLHGTNEKLFF. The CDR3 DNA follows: TGTGCCAGCAGTTTACACGGGACTAATGAAAAACTGTTTTTT.

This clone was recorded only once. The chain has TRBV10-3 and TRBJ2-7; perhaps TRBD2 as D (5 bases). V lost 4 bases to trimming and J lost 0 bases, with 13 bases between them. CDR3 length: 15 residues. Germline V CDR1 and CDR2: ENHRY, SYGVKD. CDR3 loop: CAISAPGEGSYEQYF. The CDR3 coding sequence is TGTGCCATCAGTGCCCCTGGCGAGGGCTCCTACGAGCAGTACTTC.

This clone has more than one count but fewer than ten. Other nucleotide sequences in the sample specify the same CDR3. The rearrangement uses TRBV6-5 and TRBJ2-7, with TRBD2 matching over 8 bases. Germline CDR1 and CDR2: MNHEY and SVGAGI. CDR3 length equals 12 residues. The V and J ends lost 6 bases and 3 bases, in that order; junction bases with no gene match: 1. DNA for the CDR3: TGTGCCAGCAGAGGGACTAGCTACGAGCAGTACTTC. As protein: CASRGTSYEQYF.

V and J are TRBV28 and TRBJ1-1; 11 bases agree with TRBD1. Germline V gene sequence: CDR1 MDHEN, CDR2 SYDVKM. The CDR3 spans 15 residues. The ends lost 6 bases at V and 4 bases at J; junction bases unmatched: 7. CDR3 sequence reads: CASRAIGTGGTEAFF. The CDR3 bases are TGTGCCAGCAGGGCAATCGGGACAGGGGGCACTGAAGCTTTCTTT.

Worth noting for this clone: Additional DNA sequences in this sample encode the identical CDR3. In DNA, the CDR3 is TGTGCCAGCAGCTCGCCCGGGTCCTACGAGCAGTACTTC. Translating gives CASSSPGSYEQYF. The chain links TRBV11-3 to TRBJ2-7, with D uncertain. Germline V gene data show CDR1 as SGHNT and CDR2 as YENEEA. The V end lost 4 bases, the J end lost 1 base, and 8 bases lay between the germline ends. The CDR3 has 13 amino acids.

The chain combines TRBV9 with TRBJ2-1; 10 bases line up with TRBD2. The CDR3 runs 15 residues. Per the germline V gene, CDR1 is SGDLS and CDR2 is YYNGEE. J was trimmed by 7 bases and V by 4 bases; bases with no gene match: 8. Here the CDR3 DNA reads TGTGCCAGCAGCTACTTTGGACTAGCGGTAAATGAGCAGTTCTTC. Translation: CASSYFGLAVNEQFF.

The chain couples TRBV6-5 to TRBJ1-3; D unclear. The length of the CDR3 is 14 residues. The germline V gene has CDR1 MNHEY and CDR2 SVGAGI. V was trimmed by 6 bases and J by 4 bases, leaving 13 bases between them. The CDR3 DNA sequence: TGTGCCAGCAGCTTCGCCATTCAGGGAAACACCATATATTTT. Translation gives CASSFAIQGNTIYF.